This TCR beta chain appears in the sequencing data of a study of T-cell memory formation after mild COVID-19. This clonotype was observed a few times. The V gene lost 0 bases and the J gene lost 1 base, with 17 bases spanning the gap. This CDR3 spans 17 amino acids. The V gene's germline CDR1 is DFQATT and CDR2 SNEGSKA (reference sequence). MiXCR was run by TCRdb on the 5' RACE reads, yielding one entry per CDR3 protein. The table lists 250,000 to 350,000 distinct CDR3 sequences, around 19% of them singletons. V and J are TRBV20-1 and TRBJ2-3; D gene uncertain. This TCR derives from a man aged 18 to 35 who had mild COVID-19 (a few samples of this study predate the infection). Cell type and time point are not known. What was sequenced was PBMCs or a T cell subset sorted from them (not recorded which). The CDR3: CSARDWRRARGTDTQYF. The CDR3 nucleotides read TGCAGTGCTAGAGATTGGCGTAGGGCGCGCGGCACAGATACGCAGTATTTT.